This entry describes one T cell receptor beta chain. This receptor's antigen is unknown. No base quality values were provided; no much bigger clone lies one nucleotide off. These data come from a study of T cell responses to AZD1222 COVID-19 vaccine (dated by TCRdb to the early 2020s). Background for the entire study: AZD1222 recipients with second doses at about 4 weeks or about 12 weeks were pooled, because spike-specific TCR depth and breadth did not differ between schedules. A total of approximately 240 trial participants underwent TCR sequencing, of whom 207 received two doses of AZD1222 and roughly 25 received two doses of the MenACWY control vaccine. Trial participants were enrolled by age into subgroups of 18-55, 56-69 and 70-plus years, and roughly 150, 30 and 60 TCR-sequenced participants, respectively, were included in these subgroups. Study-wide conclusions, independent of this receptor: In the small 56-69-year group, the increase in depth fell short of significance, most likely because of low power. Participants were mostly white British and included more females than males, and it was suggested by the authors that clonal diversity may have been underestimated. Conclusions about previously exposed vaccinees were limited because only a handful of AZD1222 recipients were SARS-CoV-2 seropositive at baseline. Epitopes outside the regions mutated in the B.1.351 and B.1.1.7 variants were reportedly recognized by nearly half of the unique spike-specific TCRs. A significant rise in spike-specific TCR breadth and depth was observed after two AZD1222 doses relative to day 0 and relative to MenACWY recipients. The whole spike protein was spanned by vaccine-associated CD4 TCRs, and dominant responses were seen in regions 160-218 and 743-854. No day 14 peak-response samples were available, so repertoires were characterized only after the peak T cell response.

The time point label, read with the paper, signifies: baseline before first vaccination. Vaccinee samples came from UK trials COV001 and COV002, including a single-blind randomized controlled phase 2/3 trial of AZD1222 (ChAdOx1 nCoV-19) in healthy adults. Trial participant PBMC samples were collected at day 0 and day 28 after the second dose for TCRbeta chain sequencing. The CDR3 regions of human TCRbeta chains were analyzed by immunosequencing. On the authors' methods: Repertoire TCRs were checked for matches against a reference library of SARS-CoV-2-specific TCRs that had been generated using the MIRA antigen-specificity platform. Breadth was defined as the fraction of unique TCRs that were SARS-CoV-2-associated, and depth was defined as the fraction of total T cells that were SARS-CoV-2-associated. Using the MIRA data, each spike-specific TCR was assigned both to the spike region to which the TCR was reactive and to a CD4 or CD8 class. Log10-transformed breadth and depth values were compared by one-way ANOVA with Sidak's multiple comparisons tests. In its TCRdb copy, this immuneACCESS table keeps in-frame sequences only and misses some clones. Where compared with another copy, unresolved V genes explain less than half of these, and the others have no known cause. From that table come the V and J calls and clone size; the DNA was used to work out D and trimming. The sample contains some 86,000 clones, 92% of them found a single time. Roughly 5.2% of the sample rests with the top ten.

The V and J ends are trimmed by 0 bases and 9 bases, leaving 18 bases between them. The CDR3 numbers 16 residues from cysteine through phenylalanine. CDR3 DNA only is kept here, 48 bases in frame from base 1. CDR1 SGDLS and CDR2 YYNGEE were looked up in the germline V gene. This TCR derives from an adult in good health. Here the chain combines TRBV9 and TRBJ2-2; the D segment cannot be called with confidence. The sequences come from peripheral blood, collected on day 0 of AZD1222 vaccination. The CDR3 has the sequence CASSVAASGPGRELFF. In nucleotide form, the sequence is TGTGCCAGCAGCGTAGCCGCCTCCGGGCCTGGCAGGGAGCTGTTTTTT.